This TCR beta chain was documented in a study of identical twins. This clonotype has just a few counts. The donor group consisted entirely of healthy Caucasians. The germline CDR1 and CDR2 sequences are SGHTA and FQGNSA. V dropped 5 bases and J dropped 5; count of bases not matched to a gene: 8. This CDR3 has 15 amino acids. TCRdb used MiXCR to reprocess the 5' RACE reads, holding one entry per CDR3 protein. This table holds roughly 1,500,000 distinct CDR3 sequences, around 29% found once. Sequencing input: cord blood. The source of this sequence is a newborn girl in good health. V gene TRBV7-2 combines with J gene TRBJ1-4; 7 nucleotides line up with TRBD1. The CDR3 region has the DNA TGTGCCAGCAGCCTTACAGGGGCGGGAAATGAAAAACTGTTTTTT. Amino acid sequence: CASSLTGAGNEKLFF.